A single sample gave rise to the 30 T cell receptor beta chains below, sequenced in a study of cytomegalovirus exposure and HLA in healthy donors. PCR primers comprised 60 Vbeta and 13 Jbeta primers. Repertoires were generated with immunoSEQ multiplex PCR, while TCRdb's copy carries only in-frame clones and drops some. The table shows approximately 130,000 clones, with 70% to 80% occurring only once. The source material was PBMCs. Every receptor here comes from a man between 25 and 39 years old in good health and CMV-seronegative.

This clone was seen more than once but under ten times. This sequence joins TRBV6-1 and TRBJ2-5, with D possibly TRBD2 on 5 matching bases. CDR1 and CDR2 from the germline V gene are MNHNS and SASEGT. This CDR3 is built from 14 residues. V was cut by 5 bases and J by 2 bases, with 12 bases left in between. The CDR3: CASSPSAAQETQYF. The CDR3 DNA sequence: TGTGCCAGCAGTCCCTCAGCGGCACAAGAGACCCAGTACTTC.

For the CDR3, the DNA is TGTGCCAGCAGGGTACAGGGGTACACTGAAGCTTTCTTT. This translates into CASRVQGYTEAFF. The chain combines TRBV6-5 with TRBJ1-1; 7 nucleotides line up with TRBD1. The V gene's germline CDR1 is MNHEY and CDR2 SVGAGI. V dropped 6 bases and J dropped 3; count of bases not matched to a gene: 4. There are 13 residues in the CDR3.

V usage is TRBV7-9 and J usage is TRBJ2-3; D perhaps matches TRBD2 (5 bases). V was pared by 2 bases and J by 2 bases, with 11 bases between. CDR1 is SEHNR and CDR2 is FQNEAQ in the germline V gene (reference sequence). The CDR3 runs 15 residues. The CDR3, as DNA: TGTGCCAGCAGCTTACCAGCGGCAGCCACAGATACGCAGTATTTT. The encoded protein is CASSLPAAATDTQYF.

The CDR3 sequence: CASSSATNEKLFF. Written as DNA, the CDR3 is TGCGCCAGCAGCTCTGCAACTAATGAAAAACTGTTTTTT. The chain employs TRBV5-1 and TRBJ1-4; D uncertain. The V and J ends lost 3 bases and 0 bases respectively, with 3 bases between them. CDR1 and CDR2 from the germline V gene are SGHRS and YFSETQ. The CDR3 contains 13 residues.

This chain uses TRBV7-9 with TRBJ2-1, with 9 nucleotides matching TRBD1. Germline V lookup: CDR1 SEHNR, CDR2 FQNEAQ (reference sequence). The V and J ends lost 5 bases and 2 bases, in that order; junction bases with no gene match: 7. The length of the CDR3 is 16 residues. This chain's CDR3 is CASSPRQGGTYNEQFF. The CDR3 DNA reads as TGTGCCAGCAGCCCTCGACAGGGGGGCACCTACAATGAGCAGTTCTTC.

This chain's CDR3 is CASSSGTGTGRFEQYF. CDR3 sequence (DNA): TGTGCCAGCAGCTCGGGAACCGGGACAGGAAGGTTCGAGCAGTACTTC. This chain links TRBV5-6 with TRBJ2-5; 8 bases are shared with TRBD1. The J call could be wrong; TRBJ2-7 is a better fit for the DNA end. The CDR3 runs 16 residues. Germline CDR1 reads SGHDT; CDR2 reads YYEEEE.

The CDR3 DNA follows: TGTGCCACCAGCAGAGATTTCAGGGGAAATCAGCCCCAGCATTTT. As protein: CATSRDFRGNQPQHF. The chain couples TRBV15 to TRBJ1-5; tentative D call: TRBD1 (6 bases). Germline V gene sequence: CDR1 LNHNV, CDR2 YYDKDF (reference sequence). V dropped 0 bases and J dropped 4 bases, with 10 bases sitting between them. CDR3 length: 15 residues. The full variable domain, in which reference TRBV15 and TRBJ1-5 provide the parts outside the CDR3, is DAMVIQNPRYQVTQFGKPVTLSCSQTLNHNVMYWYQQKSSQAPKLLFHYYDKDFNNEADTPDNFQSRRPNTSFCFLDIRSPGLGDTAMYLCATSRDFRGNQPQHFGDGTRLSIL.

The chain joins TRBV6-4 to TRBJ2-2; a weak D match, TRBD2 (5 bases). CDR1 is MRHNA and CDR2 is SNTAGT in the germline V gene. The CDR3 has 15 amino acids. Between the trimmed V and J ends, which lost 6 bases and 0 bases, there was a span of 11 bases. The CDR3 coding sequence is TGTGCCAGCAGCCCCAGAGGGACGAACACCGGGGAGCTGTTTTTT. Amino acids: CASSPRGTNTGELFF.

The V and J genes are TRBV5-1 and TRBJ1-5; perhaps TRBD1 as D (6 bases). The CDR3 spans 14 residues. Trimming took off 4 bases at V and 7 bases at J, with 15 bases between the two ends. Germline V gene sequence: CDR1 SGHRS, CDR2 YFSETQ. CDR3 sequence reads: CASSPNRVGQPQHF. In DNA, the CDR3 is TGCGCCAGCAGCCCAAACAGGGTGGGACAGCCCCAGCATTTT.

The V call is TRBV21-1, the J call TRBJ2-1; the D segment call TRBD2 is taken from the table without a DNA check. TRBV21-1 is classified as a pseudogene. This CDR3 has 15 amino acids. The DNA for the CDR3 is TGTGCCAGCAGCAATCCCTTTTCTAGTGTTAATGAGCAGTTCTTC. It is translated as CASSNPFSSVNEQFF.

The chain employs TRBV30 and TRBJ1-2, with D possibly being TRBD1 (6 bases). The V and J ends lost 0 bases and 2 bases respectively, with 13 bases between them. The CDR3 runs 15 residues. Germline V lookup: CDR1 GTSNPN, CDR2 SVGIG (reference sequence). The DNA for the CDR3 is TGTGCCTGGAGTGTACGCAGGGGCATCAACTATGGCTACACCTTC. This sequence encodes CAWSVRRGINYGYTF.

This rearrangement joins TRBV19 to TRBJ1-1, with D unclear. In germline, CDR1 is LNHDA, CDR2 SQIVND (reference sequence). CDR3 size: 16 residues. The V end was cut by 3 bases, the J end by 0 bases, with 14 bases between. The CDR3 region has the DNA TGTGCCAGTAGTATCGCGGCAGGAGGGCTGAACACTGAAGCTTTCTTT. It specifies CASSIAAGGLNTEAFF.

The chain combines TRBV6-4 with TRBJ2-2; D is undetermined. Trimming removed 5 bases at V and 3 bases at J, with 10 bases between. The length of the CDR3 is 14 residues. Germline V gene sequence: CDR1 MRHNA, CDR2 SNTAGT. As DNA, the CDR3 is TGTGCCAGCAGTACGGTTTCTTACACCGGGGAGCTGTTTTTT. Translating it yields CASSTVSYTGELFF.

The chain couples TRBV7-9 to TRBJ2-6, with a possible D match to TRBD2 (5 bases). V was pared by 6 bases and J by 3 bases, with 9 bases between. The CDR3 has 14 amino acids. Germline CDR1 reads SEHNR; CDR2 reads FQNEAQ (reference sequence). The CDR3 protein is CASRPDFGANVLTF. The DNA for the CDR3 is TGTGCCAGCAGACCGGACTTTGGGGCCAACGTCCTGACTTTC.

The chain recombines TRBV4-3 with TRBJ2-1; D is uncertain. The CDR3 is 16 residues long. In germline, CDR1 is LGHNA, CDR2 YSLEER. Trimming shortened V by 0 bases and J by 4 bases, and 13 bases separated the two germline ends. In nucleotides, the CDR3 is TGCGCCAGCAGCCAAGATAGCCAGTCAGTTTACAATGAGCAGTTCTTC. Translation gives CASSQDSQSVYNEQFF.

The gene calls are TRBV30 and TRBJ1-5; 8 bases align to TRBD1. V lost 2 bases, J lost 7 bases, and 7 bases stayed unmatched. The CDR3 loop spans 14 amino acids. The germline V gene encodes CDR1 GTSNPN and CDR2 SVGIG (reference sequence). The DNA for the CDR3 is TGTGCCTGGAGTCCTGGACAGGGTAACCAGCCCCAGCATTTT. Protein product: CAWSPGQGNQPQHF.

This chain uses TRBV5-1 with TRBJ1-2; maybe TRBD1 (5 bases). The length of the CDR3 is 15 residues. V was trimmed by 0 bases and J by 8 bases, leaving 17 bases between them. Per germline, CDR1 SGHRS and CDR2 YFSETQ. The CDR3 here is CASSLAILDTLGYTF. The CDR3 DNA is TGCGCCAGCAGCTTGGCCATTCTGGACACTTTGGGCTACACCTTC.

The genes are TRBV5-1 and TRBJ2-2, with 11 bases matching TRBD2. The CDR3 is 16 amino acids. V dropped 3 bases and J dropped 2; count of bases not matched to a gene: 3. Germline V CDR1 and CDR2: SGHRS, YFSETQ. The CDR3 DNA reads TGCGCCAGCAGCTGGGGACTAGCGGCTAACACCGGGGAGCTGTTTTTT. Translated: CASSWGLAANTGELFF.

The rearrangement joins TRBV19 to TRBJ2-7, with 12 positions matching TRBD2. J lost 1 base, V lost 5 bases, and 6 bases had no gene match. The germline gives CDR1 LNHDA, CDR2 SQIVND (reference sequence). The CDR3 runs to 16 residues. The CDR3 nucleotides are TGTGCCAGTAGTGTCAGACTAGCGGGAGCGTCCTACGAGCAGTACTTC. Its translation is CASSVRLAGASYEQYF. The whole variable domain, filled in from reference TRBV19 and TRBJ2-7, reads DGGITQSPKYLFRKEGQNVTLSCEQNLNHDAMYWYRQDPGQGLRLIYYSQIVNDFQKGDIAEGYSVSREKKESFPLTVTSAQKNPTAFYLCASSVRLAGASYEQYFGPGTRLTVT.

This clone was observed a few times. The CDR3 region is CASSLTFSRRNTEAFF. The CDR3 region has the DNA TGTGCCAGCAGTTTGACGTTTTCCAGGCGGAACACTGAAGCTTTCTTT. This rearrangement joins TRBV27 to TRBJ1-1, with D uncertain. Germline assignment: CDR1 MNHEY and CDR2 SMNVEV (reference sequence). V dropped 3 bases and J dropped 1 base, with 15 bases sitting between them. The length of the CDR3 is 16 residues.

The chain is built from TRBV5-1 and TRBJ2-1; TRBD2 agrees at 10 bases. V dropped 4 bases and J dropped 8; count of bases not matched to a gene: 9. The CDR3 spans 15 residues. The germline CDR1 and CDR2 sequences are SGHRS and YFSETQ. CDR3: CASSETLAGAHEQFF. CDR3 in DNA: TGCGCCAGCAGCGAAACTCTAGCGGGGGCCCATGAGCAGTTCTTC.

V is TRBV10-2 and J is TRBJ2-5; 9 positions agree with TRBD1. The J call may be wrong; the DNA end is better matched by TRBJ2-7. There are 12 residues in the CDR3. Germline V gene sequence: CDR1 WSHSY, CDR2 SAAADI. The CDR3 region has the DNA TGCGCCAGCTCACAGGGGGCTTACGAGCAGTACTTC. Protein product: CASSQGAYEQYF.

The chain is built from TRBV6-5 and TRBJ2-5; maybe TRBD1 (6 bases). Germline V lookup: CDR1 MNHEY, CDR2 SVGAGI. Trimming cost V 6 bases and J 5 bases, with 16 bases left between them. The CDR3 length is 14 residues. CDR3 DNA sequence: TGTGCCAGCAGACAGGGCCTGGGGCCGGAGACCCAGTACTTC. This gives the protein CASRQGLGPETQYF.

CDR3 nucleotides: TGCGCCAGCAGCCGAAAAAGCGGACAGGGGACGAATGAGCAGTTCTTC. Its translation: CASSRKSGQGTNEQFF. The chain links TRBV4-1 to TRBJ2-1; 9 nucleotides align to TRBD1. Germline trimming cut 4 bases from V and 7 bases from J; bases unmatched to any gene: 11. The CDR3 length is 16 residues. Germline lookup yields CDR1 MGHRA and CDR2 YSYEKL.

The chain recombines TRBV11-2 with TRBJ2-5; unclear D gene. The DNA end is more similar to TRBJ2-7, so the J call may be wrong. The CDR3 has 14 residues. Germline V lookup: CDR1 SGHAT, CDR2 FQNNGV. The CDR3 protein is CASSPPVSAYEQYF. For the CDR3, the DNA is TGTGCCAGCAGCCCCCCGGTGTCTGCATACGAGCAGTACTTC.

The chain couples TRBV7-6 to TRBJ2-3, with 10 bases lining up with TRBD1. The CDR3 covers 17 residues. J gave up 1 base and V 5 bases, and 9 bases lay outside the gene matches. Germline CDR1 SGHVS, CDR2 FNYEAQ. CDR3 in amino acids: CASSTPTGGFGTDTQYF. CDR3 nucleotide sequence: TGTGCCAGCAGCACCCCGACAGGGGGCTTCGGCACAGATACGCAGTATTTT.

This chain uses TRBV28 with TRBJ1-5; D is uncertain. The CDR3 extends over 14 amino acids. V gave up 3 bases and J gave up 3 bases, with 9 bases separating them. CDR1 MDHEN and CDR2 SYDVKM come from the germline V gene. The CDR3 loop is CASSLYSYNQPQHF. DNA of the CDR3: TGTGCCAGCAGTTTGTACAGCTACAATCAGCCCCAGCATTTT.

CDR3 amino acids: CASSQGTGGFLSYEQYF. Written as DNA, the CDR3 is TGTGCCAGCAGCCAGGGGACAGGGGGCTTTCTGTCCTACGAGCAGTACTTC. The chain has TRBV7-9 and TRBJ2-7; 12 bases are shared with TRBD1. The junction had 9 bases not matched to a gene; V was cut back by 5 bases and J by 1 base. The CDR3 length is 17 residues. CDR1 and CDR2 (germline): SEHNR, FQNEAQ (reference sequence).

V and J are TRBV9 and TRBJ2-5; 8 positions match TRBD2. CDR1 is SGDLS, CDR2 YYNGEE, per germline. The CDR3 has 15 amino acids. The ends lost 2 bases at V and 2 bases at J; junction bases unmatched: 5. CDR3 sequence: CASSVSGVFQETQYF. The DNA for the CDR3 is TGTGCCAGCAGCGTTAGCGGGGTCTTTCAAGAGACCCAGTACTTC.

This clone has only one observation. The rearrangement links TRBV5-8 to TRBJ1-1, with D hard to call. There are 14 residues in the CDR3. Germline V lookup: CDR1 SGHTS, CDR2 YDEGEE. The V end lost 10 bases, the J end lost 1 base, and 17 bases lay between the germline ends. The CDR3 DNA is TGTGCCGGACTTTTGGAGAGAAGGAACACTGAAGCTTTCTTT. Translating gives CAGLLERRNTEAFF. The variable domain in full, with the rest retrieved from reference TRBV5-8 and TRBJ1-1, is EAGVTQSPTHLIKTRGQQATLRCSPISGHTSVYWYQQALGLGLQFLLWYDEGEERNRGNFPPRFSGRQFPNYSSELNVNALELEDSALYLCAGLLERRNTEAFFGQGTRLTVV.